This T cell receptor beta chain was found in a study of brain T cells in children with intractable seizures. Study-level findings and limits: Pre-surgery blood may have been undersampled, hiding some clones.

Comment on this clone: No antigen is known for it.

Noted time point: blood from clinic visit 5 months post-surgery; TSC patient then seizure free. Pre-surgery treatment included at least one anti-epileptic drug. Assay used: immunoSEQ multiplex PCR; TCRdb lists only in-frame clones, some missing. This table has about 340,000 clones, 93% appearing once. The sequenced sample was peripheral blood, obtained about 5 months after surgery. The clonotype comes from a boy in the first two years of life with tuberous sclerosis and intractable seizures.

The CDR3 nucleotides are TGTGCCAGCAGCCCCCGGACCTTCAATACGCAGTATTTT. Its protein is CASSPRTFNTQYF. The chain recombines TRBV7-9 with TRBJ2-3; D gene ambiguous. In germline, CDR1 is SEHNR, CDR2 FQNEAQ (reference sequence). This CDR3 contains 13 residues. Trimming pared 5 bases from V and 7 bases from J, leaving 13 bases between.